This TCR beta chain was obtained from a study of monozygotic twins with cystic fibrosis. This CDR3 has 15 residues. Trimming stripped 8 bases from V and 7 bases from J, with 21 bases between. CDR1 and CDR2 from the germline V gene are MDHEN and SYDVKM. Measured with immunoSEQ multiplex PCR; TCRdb has only the in-frame clones, and not every one. The sample yields more than 30,000 clones, 90% to 97% seen once. On this clone: The antigen is unknown.

Points from the study as a whole: Clonality was generally low (median approximately 0.009), higher in the most severe patients. Nucleotide-identical clonotype sharing was significantly higher within monozygotic CF twin pairs than between unrelated CF individuals.

This TCR derives from a girl aged 2 to 10 with cystic fibrosis. Sequences were obtained from blood. The rearrangement joins TRBV28 to TRBJ2-1; maybe TRBD2 (6 bases). CDR3 in DNA: TGTGCCAGCGGTGTACCGGGACTCACACTGAATGAGCAGTTCTTC. Its protein product is CASGVPGLTLNEQFF.